These T cell receptor beta chains were read from a single sample in a study of cytomegalovirus exposure and HLA in healthy donors. Clones were read by immunoSEQ multiplex PCR, and TCRdb kept only the in-frame ones, dropping some. The table records around 120,000 clones, 75% of them present only once. The sample taken for sequencing was PBMCs. These receptors all come from a woman between 18 and 29 years old in good health and CMV-seronegative. Both conserved end residues are part of each CDR3. The order of the fields is D gene, J gene, clone size, V gene, CDR3 DNA, CDR3 protein. D genes are given only for firm matches. Clone size is not always given. Where it is, it says once, few, many or a class for expanded clones.

>TRBD1|TRBJ1-3|-|TRBV7-2
TGTGCCAGCAGCCCCCGGACAGGGGGCTCTGGAAACACCATATATTTT
CASSPRTGGSGNTIYF
>TRBD1|TRBJ1-1|few|TRBV5-1
TGCGCCAGCAGCCCTGACAGGGGGCGGGAGGCTTTCTTT
CASSPDRGREAFF
>-|TRBJ1-2|-|TRBV4-1
TGCGCCAGCAGCGCTCCCGGGAACTACTATGGCTACACCTTC
CASSAPGNYYGYTF
>TRBD1|TRBJ2-1|-|TRBV5-4
TGTGCCAGCAGCATCTCGGGACAGGGCAGCAATGAGCAGTTCTTC
CASSISGQGSNEQFF
>-|TRBJ1-2|-|TRBV5-6
TGTGCCAGCAGCTCACGGTACCTTCACTATGGCTACACCTTC
CASSSRYLHYGYTF
>-|TRBJ1-1|-|TRBV20-1
TGCAGTGCAACCAGGGTCCACGAAGCTTTCTTT
CSATRVHEAFF
>TRBD1|TRBJ2-1|-|TRBV5-4
TGTGCCAGCAGCCGGACAGGTTTAAATGAGCAGTTCTTC
CASSRTGLNEQFF
>TRBD2|TRBJ2-7|-|TRBV5-1
TGCGCCAGCAGCCGAATAGCCGGTAGCGGGACTAGCTCCTACGAGCAGTACTTC
CASSRIAGSGTSSYEQYF
>TRBD1|TRBJ1-5|-|TRBV2
TGTGCCAGCAGTGAGGGACAGGGAGATCAGCCCCAGCATTTT
CASSEGQGDQPQHF
>TRBD1|TRBJ2-7|-|TRBV29-1
TGCAGCGTTGGGGACAGATACGAGCAGTACTTC
CSVGDRYEQYF
>TRBD1|TRBJ2-7|-|TRBV19
TGTGCCAGTAGTATAGTGGGACAGTTGAACGAGCAGTACTTC
CASSIVGQLNEQYF
>TRBD1|TRBJ1-2|-|TRBV7-2
TGTGCCAGCACTCGCCCCGGGACAGGATGGGGCTACACCTTC
CASTRPGTGWGYTF
>-|TRBJ1-1|few|TRBV4-1
TGCGCCAGCAGCCAAGATCCCAGGTACACTGAAGCTTTCTTT
CASSQDPRYTEAFF
>TRBD1|TRBJ1-4|-|TRBV7-9
TGTGCCAGCAGCTTACAGGGGGCCTTGGCTAATGAAAAACTGTTTTTT
CASSLQGALANEKLFF
>-|TRBJ1-2|-|TRBV28
TGTGCCAGCAGGCCGCCGGTCGGGTATGGCTACACCTTC
CASRPPVGYGYTF
>TRBD2|TRBJ2-1|-|TRBV5-1
TGCGCCAGCAGCTCCGCGGGGGGCGGGGCGAGCTCCTACAATGAGCAGTTCTTC
CASSSAGGGASSYNEQFF
>TRBD1|TRBJ2-3|-|TRBV9
TGTGCCAGCAGCGTAGTGGGACAGGGGACAGATACGCAGTATTTT
CASSVVGQGTDTQYF
>-|TRBJ1-3|-|TRBV6-5
TGTGCCAGCAGTCGAACAGGGTTGGCTGGAAACACCATATATTTT
CASSRTGLAGNTIYF
>-|TRBJ2-6|once|TRBV11-2
TGTGCCAGCAGCCAAACGGGGAGTCTTTCTGGGGCCAACGTCCTGACTTTC
CASSQTGSLSGANVLTF
>-|TRBJ1-1|few|TRBV6-1
TGTGCCAGCTCTTGGGCGGCGGGTAGCACTGAAGCTTTCTTT
CASSWAAGSTEAFF
>-|TRBJ1-5|-|TRBV30
TGTGCCTGGACCGTCCAGGGCAATCAGCCCCAGCATTTT
CAWTVQGNQPQHF
>-|TRBJ1-1|-|TRBV12-5
TGTGCTAGTGGTTTGGACGGCGACAGTCCTTTCTTT
CASGLDGDSPFF
>-|TRBJ1-5|-|TRBV21-1
TGTGCCAGCAGCAAAGAGGAACAGGCCGATAGCAATCAGCCCCAGCATTTT
CASSKEEQADSNQPQHF
>-|TRBJ2-3|-|TRBV27
TGTGCCAGCAGTTTTCAGGGCAACCTCATTACGCAGTATTTT
CASSFQGNLITQYF
>TRBD2|TRBJ2-1|once|TRBV4-1
TGCGCCAGCAGCCAAGGTAGCGGGGGTTACAATGAGCAGTTCTTC
CASSQGSGGYNEQFF
>-|TRBJ1-4|few|TRBV28
TGTGCCAGCAGTTTATTCAAAGAAAAACTGTTTTTT
CASSLFKEKLFF
>-|TRBJ1-2|-|TRBV5-6
TGTGCCAGCAGCTTGGCCCAGCGGGGAGGCTACACCTTC
CASSLAQRGGYTF
>TRBD1|TRBJ2-2|-|TRBV5-6
TGTGCCAGCAGCTTCCGGGACAGGGACGCCATAGGGGAGCTGTTTTTT
CASSFRDRDAIGELFF
>TRBD2|TRBJ2-1|-|TRBV7-9
TGTGCCAGCAGCTTTTTCCGGACTAGCGGGGGGAATGAGCAGTTCTTC
CASSFFRTSGGNEQFF
>TRBD2|TRBJ2-1|-|TRBV30
TGTGCCTGGAGTATCCTAGCGGGGACCTACAATGAGCAGTTCTTC
CAWSILAGTYNEQFF
>-|TRBJ1-2|-|TRBV7-9
TGTGCCAGCAGCCCCCTAGATGGCTACACCTTC
CASSPLDGYTF
>TRBD1|TRBJ2-6|-|TRBV4-2
TGTGCCAGCAGCCCCGAGACAGGGGCCGGGGCCAACGTCCTGACTTTC
CASSPETGAGANVLTF
>TRBD2|TRBJ2-2|-|TRBV4-1
TGCGCCAGCAGCCCCCCTCTGAGCGGGGGGGCAATCGGGGAGCTGTTTTTT
CASSPPLSGGAIGELFF
>TRBD1|TRBJ2-5|-|TRBV30
TGTGCCTGTCGACGGGACAGAGAAGAGACCCAGTACTTC
CACRRDREETQYF
>TRBD1|TRBJ2-3|-|TRBV6-5
TGTGCCAGCAGTTTCCGGGACAGCTACACAGATACGCAGTATTTT
CASSFRDSYTDTQYF
>-|TRBJ1-6|-|TRBV4-1
TGCGCCAGCAGCCAGCCGGGGGTTGGGAATTCACCCCTCCACTTT
CASSQPGVGNSPLHF
>-|TRBJ1-6|-|TRBV5-8
TGTGCCAGCAACGGGGGGTTTAATTCACCCCTCCACTTT
CASNGGFNSPLHF
>-|TRBJ1-5|-|TRBV2
TGTGCCAGCAGTGACGGCAAGGCGGTCAATCAGCCCCAGCATTTT
CASSDGKAVNQPQHF
>-|TRBJ1-1|-|TRBV28
TGTGCCAGCAGTCCCAAGGGGCCAGCTTTCTTT
CASSPKGPAFF
>TRBD2|TRBJ2-7|once|TRBV19
TGTGCCAGTAGCCGGACTAGCGGCTACGAGCAGTACTTC
CASSRTSGYEQYF
>-|TRBJ1-2|-|TRBV28
TGTGCCAGCAGTTCGACCGCCCAACTCGGACAGACTCCTAACTATGGCTACACCTTC
CASSSTAQLGQTPNYGYTF
>-|TRBJ1-1|-|TRBV5-1
TGCGCCAGCAGCTTGGCCAACCCCGGCGGGACTGAAGCTTTCTTT
CASSLANPGGTEAFF